This passage covers 19 T cell receptor beta chains from one sample sequenced in a study of blood T cell repertoires in COVID-19. TCRdb's copy holds only in-frame clones and misses some; the assay was immunoSEQ multiplex PCR. The data hold hundreds of thousands of clones, with roughly 76% observed a single time. The sequencing sample was made of peripheral blood. The receptors come from a woman older than 75 with COVID-19, enrolled during active disease.

The V and J genes are TRBV7-2 and TRBJ2-2, with D tentatively TRBD2 (5 bases). V lost 2 bases and J lost 4, with 17 bases in between. This CDR3 contains 17 residues. Germline V lookup: CDR1 SGHTA, CDR2 FQGNSA. This CDR3 reads CASSLRSALGLTGELFF. CDR3 nucleotides: TGTGCCAGCAGCTTAAGGTCAGCCTTAGGACTCACCGGGGAGCTGTTTTTT. Complete variable domain (other parts from reference TRBV7-2 and TRBJ2-2): GAGVSQSPSNKVTEKGKDVELRCDPISGHTALYWYRQSLGQGLEFLIYFQGNSAPDKSGLPSDRFSAERTGGSVSTLTIQRTQQEDSAVYLCASSLRSALGLTGELFFGEGSRLTVL.

The CDR3 region is CASSQEGTDGNTIYF. The CDR3 nucleotides are TGTGCCAGCAGCCAAGAAGGGACAGATGGAAACACCATATATTTT. The chain is built from TRBV3-1 (or the pseudogene TRBV3-2) and TRBJ1-3; 7 bases map to TRBD1. This CDR3 spans 15 amino acids. Germline V gene data show CDR1 as LGHDT and CDR2 as YNNKEL (reference sequence). J was trimmed by 3 bases and V by 0 bases; bases with no gene match: 2.

This clone was counted many times. The J gene is TRBJ1-1, the V gene TRBV19; D is possibly TRBD1 (5 bases). V was trimmed by 4 bases and J by 1 base, leaving 13 bases between them. There are 15 residues in the CDR3. The germline V gene encodes CDR1 LNHDA and CDR2 SQIVND (reference sequence). This CDR3 reads CASSTRSRGNTEAFF. The CDR3 DNA reads as TGTGCCAGTAGTACACGAAGTAGGGGGAACACTGAAGCTTTCTTT.

In regard to this clone: One base away lies a much larger clone, so this may be a sequencing read error. The chain is built from TRBV28 and TRBJ1-4; TRBD1 aligns across 7 bases. CDR1 is MDHEN, CDR2 SYDVKM, per germline. V lost 6 bases and J lost 0; bases outside the gene matches: 4. The CDR3 runs 15 residues. The CDR3 DNA follows: TGTGCCAGCAGCTCAGGGGGTCCAACTAATGAAAAACTGTTTTTT. Protein product: CASSSGGPTNEKLFF.

V usage is TRBV10-3 and J usage is TRBJ2-6, with 9 bases fitting TRBD1. V was pared by 2 bases and J by 0 bases, with 5 bases of the junction left unmatched. This CDR3 contains 18 residues. Germline V gene lookup returns CDR1 ENHRY and CDR2 SYGVKD. CDR3 nucleotide sequence: TGTGCCATCAGTGAGGCCGGGACAGGGCTCTCTGGGGCCAACGTCCTGACTTTC. Translation: CAISEAGTGLSGANVLTF.

V is TRBV28 and J is TRBJ2-5; no definite D call. This CDR3 has 12 amino acids. V lost 1 base and J 4 bases, leaving 4 bases between the germline ends. Germline V gene lookup returns CDR1 MDHEN and CDR2 SYDVKM. The CDR3 DNA is TGTGCCAGCAGTTTATTATTAGAGACCCAGTACTTC. It encodes CASSLLLETQYF.

The rearrangement uses TRBV5-1 and TRBJ1-1, with D maybe TRBD1 (5 bases). The germline V gene has CDR1 SGHRS and CDR2 YFSETQ. Between the trimmed V and J ends, which lost 0 bases and 10 bases, there was a span of 10 bases. The CDR3 runs 12 residues. This CDR3 is CASSLEGVTAFF. DNA for the CDR3: TGCGCCAGCAGCTTGGAAGGGGTGACAGCTTTCTTT. Full variable domain (rest looked up from reference TRBV5-1 and TRBJ1-1): KAGVTQTPRYLIKTRGQQVTLSCSPISGHRSVSWYQQTPGQGLQFLFEYFSETQRNKGNFPGRFSGRQFSNSRSEMNVSTLELGDSALYLCASSLEGVTAFFGQGTRLTVV.

This clone was found once. This chain uses TRBV18 with TRBJ1-5, with TRBD1 matching 8 bases. The CDR3 has 15 amino acids. J gave up 4 bases and V 3 bases, and 5 bases lay outside the gene matches. The germline CDR1 and CDR2 sequences are KGHSH and LQKENI. The DNA of the CDR3 is TGTGCCAGCTCACCTCCCGGACAGGGAAATCAGCCCCAGCATTTT. It codes for CASSPPGQGNQPQHF.

This chain connects TRBV7-2 to TRBJ2-7; 11 bases match TRBD2. Germline-derived CDR1 and CDR2 are SGHTA and FQGNSA. The CDR3 loop spans 14 amino acids. V shed 4 bases and J 5 bases; nucleotides not matched to a gene: 4. CDR3 DNA sequence: TGTGCCAGCAGCTCACTAGCGGGAGCGGACGAGCAGTACTTC. It codes for CASSSLAGADEQYF.

This chain links TRBV5-4 with TRBJ1-2; perhaps TRBD1 as D (5 bases). Germline V gives CDR1 SGHNT, CDR2 YYREEE (reference sequence). The germline V and J ends were trimmed by 3 bases and 3 bases, with 21 bases remaining between them. The CDR3 consists of 17 residues. In DNA, the CDR3 is TGTGCCAGCAGCTCCCTTCCCGATCAGGGTTTGTACTATGGCTACACCTTC. Encoded protein: CASSSLPDQGLYYGYTF.

J is TRBJ2-1 and V is TRBV11-3; TRBD2 matches 9 bases. Per germline, CDR1 SGHNT and CDR2 YENEEA. The V gene end was trimmed by 5 bases and the J gene end by 5 bases; junction bases not matched to a gene: 7. This CDR3 is built from 15 residues. The CDR3 bases are TGTGCCAGCAGCCCCTCTGCGGGAGGGAACAATGAGCAGTTCTTC. It translates to CASSPSAGGNNEQFF. The full variable domain, with the rest looked up from reference TRBV11-3 and TRBJ2-1, is EAGVVQSPRYKIIEKKQPVAFWCNPISGHNTLYWYLQNLGQGPELLIRYENEEAVDDSQLPKDRFSAERLKGVDSTLKIQPAELGDSAVYLCASSPSAGGNNEQFFGPGTRLTVL.

The V and J genes are TRBV7-9 and TRBJ1-1, with 8 nucleotides matching TRBD1. CDR3 length: 12 amino acids. Germline V CDR1 and CDR2: SEHNR, FQNEAQ (reference sequence). After removal of 5 bases from V and 7 bases from J, the junction contained 3 bases not matched to a gene. The CDR3 DNA follows: TGTGCCAGCAGCGGGGGGACAGGTGAAGCTTTCTTT. As protein: CASSGGTGEAFF. Based on the CDR3 plus reference TRBV7-9 and TRBJ1-1, the full variable domain is DTGVSQNPRHKITKRGQNVTFRCDPISEHNRLYWYRQTLGQGPEFLTYFQNEAQLEKSRLLSDRFSAERPKGSFSTLEIQRTEQGDSAMYLCASSGGTGEAFFGQGTRLTVV.

The V and J genes are TRBV5-4 and TRBJ2-5; tentative D call: TRBD1 (6 bases). Looked up from germline, CDR1 is SGHNT and CDR2 is YYREEE (reference sequence). The CDR3 has 17 amino acids. Deletions cut 6 bases from V and 2 bases from J, with 23 bases between. CDR3: CASKTTLRQDIQETQYF. CDR3 nucleotide sequence: TGTGCCAGCAAAACCACCCTACGACAGGACATACAAGAGACCCAGTACTTC. Full variable domain (remainder filled in from reference TRBV5-4 and TRBJ2-5): ETGVTQSPTHLIKTRGQQVTLRCSSQSGHNTVSWYQQALGQGPQFIFQYYREEENGRGNFPPRFSGLQFPNYSSELNVNALELDDSALYLCASKTTLRQDIQETQYFGPGTRLLVL.

This chain connects TRBV12-3 or TRBV12-4 to TRBJ2-7, with D maybe TRBD1 (6 bases). The CDR3 has 12 amino acids. Trimming removed 6 bases at V and 2 bases at J, with 8 bases between. The CDR3 DNA follows: TGTGCCAGCAGGCGACAGGCCTACGAGCAGTACTTC. Its protein is CASRRQAYEQYF.

This rearrangement joins TRBV5-4 to TRBJ1-2; maybe TRBD1 (5 bases). The CDR3 loop spans 15 amino acids. V was clipped by 0 bases and J by 0 bases, with 9 bases between them. Looked up from germline, CDR1 is SGHNT and CDR2 is YYREEE (reference sequence). CDR3 amino acids: CASSLEGPANYGYTF. Here the CDR3 DNA reads TGTGCCAGCAGCTTGGAGGGGCCAGCTAACTATGGCTACACCTTC.

The V and J genes are TRBV7-8 and TRBJ1-1; perhaps TRBD1 as D (5 bases). Germline CDR1 SGHVS, CDR2 FQNEAQ. V lost 2 bases and J lost 2, with 15 bases in between. This CDR3 is built from 16 residues. CDR3 in amino acids: CASSLRPTGGNTEAFF. The DNA of the CDR3 is TGTGCCAGCAGCTTAAGACCTACCGGGGGAAACACTGAAGCTTTCTTT.

This chain joins TRBV18 and TRBJ1-1, with TRBD1 matching 7 bases. With 3 bases clipped from V and 0 bases from J, the junction kept 4 bases outside the gene matches. The CDR3 is 15 residues long. In germline, CDR1 is KGHSH, CDR2 LQKENI. The CDR3 spells CASSPTTGLNTEAFF. CDR3 nucleotide sequence: TGTGCCAGCTCACCGACGACAGGGTTGAACACTGAAGCTTTCTTT.

The rearrangement links TRBV30 to TRBJ2-5, with TRBD1 identical over 12 bases. V lost 0 bases to trimming and J lost 5 bases; unmatched junction nucleotides: 4. Looked up from germline, CDR1 is GTSNPN and CDR2 is SVGIG (reference sequence). The CDR3 contains 15 residues. In DNA, the CDR3 is TGTGCCTGGAGTGTAGGGACAGGGGGCAGGGAGACCCAGTACTTC. Translating it yields CAWSVGTGGRETQYF.

The chain uses TRBV3-1 (or the pseudogene TRBV3-2) and TRBJ1-2; a weak D match, TRBD1 (5 bases). Germline V CDR1 and CDR2: LGHDT, YNNKEL (reference sequence). V gave up 6 bases and J gave up 8 bases, with 19 bases separating them. There are 14 residues in the CDR3. CDR3 DNA: TGTGCCAGCAGTGAGACAGACAAAAGGTCAGGCTACACCTTC. Its protein is CASSETDKRSGYTF.